This T cell receptor beta chain was recovered during a study of blood T cell repertoires in COVID-19. Study background: T cells, B-cell-depleted T cells, or PBMCs supplied cDNA or gDNA.

V lost 4 bases, J lost 6 bases, and 2 bases stayed unmatched. The CDR3 contains 13 residues. Germline CDR1 reads LNHDA; CDR2 reads SQIVND (reference sequence). A Seattle source enrolled patients during active infection and followed them longitudinally. In its sample, this clone was seen a few times. Per the original data handling: From reference gene primer amplification, estimates of nucleated cell counts were derived. This table comes from immunoSEQ multiplex PCR, and its TCRdb copy is limited to in-frame clones, with some not included. Clonal size and the V and J genes are those of that table, whereas D and trimming came from the DNA. The table records around 280,000 clones, nearly 90% of them present only once.

This sequence joins TRBV19 and TRBJ2-2, with 7 bases identical to TRBD2. The TCR was taken from a woman in her twenties or thirties with COVID-19, enrolled during active disease. Source material: peripheral blood. CDR3 DNA: TGTGCCAGTAGTAGCGGGAGTCCCGGGGAGCTGTTTTTT. It is translated as CASSSGSPGELFF.